This is a list of T cell receptor beta chains from one sample in a study of breast tumors, draining lymph nodes, adjacent tissues. From the multiplex PCR reads, TCRdb called clonotypes with MiXCR, one entry per CDR3 protein. The top ten hold approximately 5.2% of the sample, which has roughly 110,000 distinct CDR3 sequences, more than 25% seen once. The sample was axillary lymph node tissue. All receptors come from a female donor with breast cancer. Some clones in this sample may be carry-over from other donors' samples. CDR3s include the opening cysteine and the closing phenylalanine or tryptophan. The D gene is left open where the match is weak. Size values are once, few and many counts, or a class for expanded clones, and some rows have none.

.,TRBD2,TRBJ2-1,TRBV28,CASSLPGTSGIYNEQFF,TGTGCCAGCAGTTTACCTGGGACTAGCGGGATATACAATGAGCAGTTCTTC
few,TRBD1,TRBJ1-2,TRBV2,CASSPGQGTIYGYTF,TGTGCCAGCAGTCCCGGACAGGGGACGATCTATGGCTACACCTTC
.,TRBD1,TRBJ2-7,TRBV6-2/TRBV6-3,CASSHLYPGQGYEQYF,TGTGCCAGCAGTCACCTGTACCCGGGACAGGGGTACGAGCAGTACTTC
many,.,TRBJ1-5,TRBV20-1,CSAFPAGLSNQPQHF,TGCAGTGCCTTCCCAGCAGGACTTAGCAATCAGCCCCAGCATTTT
many,.,TRBJ2-5,TRBV9,CASSVGGFRETQYF,TGTGCCAGCAGCGTAGGAGGGTTTAGGGAGACCCAGTACTTC
many,.,TRBJ1-2,TRBV6-5,CASSYSIDSTYGYTF,TGTGCCAGCAGTTACTCGATCGACAGTACCTATGGCTACACCTTC
.,.,TRBJ1-1,TRBV4-1,CASSLGGGSTEAFF,TGCGCCAGCAGCCTGGGGGGTGGGTCCACTGAAGCTTTCTTT
many,.,TRBJ2-1,TRBV2,CASSEQSEQFF,TGTGCCAGCAGTGAACAGAGTGAGCAGTTCTTC
.,TRBD1,TRBJ1-2,TRBV12-3/TRBV12-4,CASSSLPGQGSYGYTF,TGTGCCAGCAGTTCCCTTCCGGGACAGGGGTCCTATGGCTACACCTTC
.,TRBD1,TRBJ1-2,TRBV25-1,CASSTTGTVPGGYTF,TGTGCCAGCAGTACAACCGGGACAGTCCCTGGAGGCTACACCTTC
many,TRBD2,TRBJ2-7,TRBV7-2,CASSFPLAGGKNYEQYF,TGTGCCAGCAGCTTTCCCCTCGCGGGGGGGAAGAACTACGAGCAGTACTTC
many,TRBD1,TRBJ1-4,TRBV27,CASSSDRAELFF,TGTGCCAGCAGTTCCGACAGGGCTGAACTGTTTTTT
many,TRBD1,TRBJ1-2,TRBV7-6,CASSLAGTGNGYTF,TGTGCCAGCAGCTTGGCCGGGACAGGGAATGGCTACACCTTC
many,TRBD1,TRBJ2-1,TRBV14,CASSHWDRGYNEQFF,TGTGCCAGCAGCCACTGGGACAGGGGATACAATGAGCAGTTCTTC
many,TRBD2,TRBJ2-1,TRBV5-1,CASSLVTSGSREQFF,TGCGCCAGCAGCTTGGTTACTAGCGGGAGCCGTGAGCAGTTCTTC
many,TRBD1,TRBJ2-5,TRBV29-1,CSVGGTGAESQYF,TGCAGCGTTGGGGGGACAGGGGCAGAGTCCCAGTACTTC
many,.,TRBJ2-5,TRBV20-1,CSARVTSETQYF,TGCAGTGCTAGGGTGACATCAGAGACCCAGTACTTC
many,TRBD2,TRBJ2-5,TRBV5-1,CASSLTGPAGQGTSGRRKETQYF,TGCGCCAGCAGCTTAACAGGCCCCGCCGGACAGGGGACTAGCGGGAGGAGGAAAGAGACCCAGTACTTC
many,.,TRBJ2-7,TRBV28,CASSPPAEAYEQYF,TGTGCCAGCAGTCCCCCGGCAGAGGCCTACGAGCAGTACTTC
.,TRBD1,TRBJ1-4,TRBV15,CATSRERTGGEGEKLFF,TGTGCCACCAGCAGAGAACGGACAGGGGGCGAGGGTGAAAAACTGTTTTTT
many,.,TRBJ2-3,TRBV5-6,CASSLYETDTQYF,TGTGCCAGCAGCTTGTATGAGACAGATACGCAGTATTTT
many,.,TRBJ2-7,TRBV28,CASSLLGQGTYEQYF,TGTGCCAGCAGTTTATTAGGGCAGGGGACCTACGAGCAGTACTTC
many,TRBD2,TRBJ2-7,TRBV6-6,CASTGGKYEQYF,TGTGCCAGCACGGGGGGGAAGTACGAGCAGTACTTC
many,TRBD1,TRBJ2-1,TRBV19,CASRKGGQATYNEQFF,TGTGCCAGTCGGAAGGGGGGACAGGCCACCTACAATGAGCAGTTCTTC
many,.,TRBJ1-5,TRBV12-3/TRBV12-4,CASSPSRRSNQPQHF,TGTGCCAGCAGCCCTAGTAGGAGAAGCAATCAGCCCCAGCATTTT
.,TRBD1,TRBJ2-7,TRBV7-2,CASSSPGQGFNEQYF,TGTGCCAGCAGCTCTCCGGGACAGGGGTTCAACGAGCAGTACTTC
many,.,TRBJ1-2,TRBV6-1,CASSELGPTYGYTF,TGTGCCAGCAGTGAACTCGGGCCTACATATGGCTACACCTTC
many,.,TRBJ2-2,TRBV5-1,CASSLAWELFF,TGCGCCAGCAGCTTGGCGTGGGAGCTGTTTTTT
many,.,TRBJ1-2,TRBV7-9,CASSIRDGEIYGYTF,TGTGCCAGCAGCATTCGGGACGGAGAAATCTATGGCTACACCTTC
many,TRBD2,TRBJ2-5,TRBV6-5,CASSYSGLAGYQETQYF,TGTGCCAGCAGTTACTCCGGACTAGCGGGGTACCAAGAGACCCAGTACTTC
many,TRBD1,TRBJ1-1,TRBV2,CASSEAGTGKAFF,TGTGCCAGCAGTGAAGCAGGGACAGGTAAAGCTTTCTTT
many,TRBD2,TRBJ2-5,TRBV3-1,CASSQDGAGGKETQYF,TGTGCCAGCAGCCAAGATGGGGCGGGAGGGAAGGAGACCCAGTACTTC
many,.,TRBJ2-7,TRBV27,CASRHVSEQYF,TGTGCCAGCAGGCATGTCTCCGAGCAGTACTTC
.,.,TRBJ2-1,TRBV7-2,CASSLAGGRNEQFF,TGTGCCAGCAGCTTAGCGGGGGGGCGCAATGAGCAGTTCTTC
many,.,TRBJ1-5,TRBV7-9,CASSSGAVGGPPQHF,TGTGCCAGCAGCTCCGGGGCGGTTGGGGGACCGCCCCAGCATTTT
many,.,TRBJ2-7,TRBV5-1,CASSLLQGRYEQYF,TGCGCCAGCAGCTTGCTACAGGGGAGGTACGAGCAGTACTTC
many,TRBD2,TRBJ2-3,TRBV5-5,CASSDWLAGGPGGTDTQYF,TGTGCCAGCAGTGACTGGCTAGCGGGGGGGCCAGGAGGAACAGATACGCAGTATTTT
many,.,TRBJ2-2,TRBV11-1,CASSSLQRVGELFF,TGTGCCAGCAGCTCCCTACAAAGGGTCGGGGAGCTGTTTTTT
many,.,TRBJ1-2,TRBV24-1,CATSWGARDYTF,TGTGCCACTTCGTGGGGGGCGCGGGACTACACCTTC
many,TRBD1,TRBJ2-5,TRBV10-1,CASGDREQGTQYF,TGCGCCAGCGGGGACAGGGAACAAGGGACCCAGTACTTC
many,.,TRBJ2-7,TRBV27,CASSLSGGAPYEQYF,TGTGCCAGCAGTTTATCGGGGGGGGCCCCCTACGAGCAGTACTTC
.,.,TRBJ1-3,TRBV20-1,CSARGGVGNTIYF,TGCAGTGCTAGGGGGGGAGTCGGAAACACCATATATTTT
many,.,TRBJ1-2,TRBV6-5,CASSHSPGYGYTF,TGTGCCAGCAGTCACTCGCCTGGGTATGGCTACACCTTC
many,.,TRBJ1-1,TRBV20-1,CSAPSMNTEAFF,TGCAGTGCCCCGAGCATGAACACTGAAGCTTTCTTT
many,TRBD2,TRBJ2-3,TRBV27,CASSTTSEGRKDTQYF,TGTGCCAGCAGTACGACTAGCGAGGGGAGGAAAGATACGCAGTATTTT